The count of the clone carrying this TCR beta chain is one. Its target is not known. These data come from a study of cytomegalovirus exposure and HLA in healthy donors. Produced via immunoSEQ multiplex PCR; TCRdb's table is partial and in-frame only. The table has approximately 210,000 clones, around 88% seen once. Findings and limits, study-wide: Later, an analysis found that TCR clusters from the first cohort tended to co-occur in the 95 to 150 validation repertoires. A few CMV-associated chains proved CMV antigen-specific in vitro.

The CDR3 has 12 amino acids. CDR1 SQVTM and CDR2 ANQGSEA come from the germline V gene. Trimming stripped 3 bases from V and 8 bases from J, with 13 bases between. V usage is TRBV29-1 and J usage is TRBJ1-1; D gene ambiguous. The sequence was obtained from a young woman in good health and CMV-seronegative. Specimen: PBMCs. CDR3 amino acids: CSVDGARLEAFF. CDR3 coding DNA: TGCAGCGTTGATGGAGCTAGATTAGAAGCTTTCTTT.